These 16 T cell receptor beta chains were sequenced from one sample in a study of CD8 T cells in ankylosing spondylitis. MiXCR was run by TCRdb on the 5' RACE reads, yielding one entry per CDR3 protein. The table has 300,000 to 400,000 distinct CDR3 sequences, roughly 15% seen once. Sequencing was performed on blood, either unsorted or a sorted T cell fraction (not recorded which). These receptors were obtained from a male donor with ankylosing spondylitis or in good health (not recorded which).

The genes are TRBV15 and TRBJ1-3; D not resolved. The CDR3 covers 14 residues. The V gene lost 8 bases and the J gene lost 0 bases, with 11 bases spanning the gap. Germline assignment: CDR1 LNHNV and CDR2 YYDKDF (reference sequence). The CDR3 DNA reads as TGTGCCACCCGAGGACCCAGCTCTGGAAACACCATATATTTT. It is translated as CATRGPSSGNTIYF.

This rearrangement joins TRBV12-3 or TRBV12-4 to TRBJ1-2; 8 bases match TRBD1. The CDR3 runs to 13 residues. Trimming removed 3 bases from V and 8 bases from J; junction bases left unmatched: 5. The DNA of the CDR3 is TGTGCCAGCAGTTTGGCAGGGGGCGTGGGCTACACCTTC. This sequence encodes CASSLAGGVGYTF.

The chain couples TRBV30 to TRBJ1-1; D remains unclear. This CDR3 region has 12 residues. CDR1 and CDR2 from the germline V gene are GTSNPN and SVGIG (reference sequence). The ends were cut back, 3 bases at V and 1 base at J, with 6 bases in the middle. CDR3 in DNA: TGTGCCTGGAGGGGGTCGAACACTGAAGCTTTCTTT. This gives the protein CAWRGSNTEAFF. Together with reference TRBV30 and TRBJ1-1, the CDR3 gives the full variable domain: SQTIHQWPATLVQPVGSPLSLECTVEGTSNPNLYWYRQAAGRGLQLLFYSVGIGQISSEVPQNLSASRPQDRQFILSSKKLLLSDSGFYLCAWRGSNTEAFFGQGTRLTVV.

This clonotype occurred a few times. The V gene is TRBV7-2, the J gene TRBJ2-7; tentatively, D is TRBD1 (6 bases). Trimming shortened V by 2 bases and J by 5 bases, and 13 bases separated the two germline ends. Germline CDR1 and CDR2: SGHTA and FQGNSA. The length of the CDR3 is 14 residues. CDR3 sequence reads: CASSLTRGINEQYF. The CDR3 DNA reads TGTGCCAGCAGCTTAACGAGGGGGATAAACGAGCAGTACTTC.

This clonotype was observed a few times. This sequence joins TRBV5-1 and TRBJ2-1; perhaps TRBD1 as D (5 bases). CDR1 is SGHRS, CDR2 YFSETQ, per germline. The CDR3 is 16 residues long. Trimming cost V 6 bases and J 0 bases, with 16 bases left between them. Here the CDR3 DNA reads TGCGCCAGCATGACACTGACAGAACCCTCCTACAATGAGCAGTTCTTC. Translation gives CASMTLTEPSYNEQFF.

This clonotype has a count of ten or more. This chain links TRBV4-1 with TRBJ2-5; 9 bases line up with TRBD1. V trimming: 4 bases; J trimming: 5 bases; junction bases outside the gene matches: 5. This CDR3 region has 14 residues. Looked up from germline, CDR1 is MGHRA and CDR2 is YSYEKL. The CDR3 loop is CASSRVGTGETQYF. The DNA for the CDR3 is TGCGCCAGCAGCCGAGTCGGGACAGGGGAGACCCAGTACTTC.

V gene TRBV18 combines with J gene TRBJ2-3; D is unclear. The V gene lost 2 bases and the J gene lost 0 bases, with 6 bases spanning the gap. The germline V gene has CDR1 KGHSH and CDR2 LQKENI. The CDR3 has 14 amino acids. The CDR3 DNA is TGTGCCAGCTCACCAGTCGGGAGCACAGATACGCAGTATTTT. Its translation: CASSPVGSTDTQYF.

At least ten counts were recorded for this clonotype. This chain uses TRBV9 with TRBJ1-2, with D possibly matching TRBD1 (6 bases). The CDR3 has 15 residues. V dropped 3 bases and J dropped 3 bases, with 15 bases sitting between them. Germline-derived CDR1 and CDR2 are SGDLS and YYNGEE. The DNA of the CDR3 is TGTGCCAGCAGCGCGCCGAGGGGGGGCCACTATGGCTACACCTTC. Translating gives CASSAPRGGHYGYTF. The full variable domain, with the rest looked up from reference TRBV9 and TRBJ1-2, is DSGVTQTPKHLITATGQRVTLRCSPRSGDLSVYWYQQSLDQGLQFLIQYYNGEERAKGNILERFSAQQFPDLHSELNLSSLELGDSALYFCASSAPRGGHYGYTFGSGTRLTVV.

This clonotype was detected only a few times. The CDR3 is CASSRGTSGYTDTQYF. For the CDR3, the DNA is TGCGCCAGCAGCCGCGGGACTAGCGGTTACACAGATACGCAGTATTTT. The chain links TRBV5-1 to TRBJ2-3; TRBD2 aligns across 11 bases. CDR3 length equals 16 residues. The germline V gene encodes CDR1 SGHRS and CDR2 YFSETQ. The V segment lost 4 bases and the J segment 2 bases; nucleotides outside the gene matches: 6.

The CDR3, as DNA: TGTGCCAGCAGCTTACAAGTAGCGGGGGGGCTTGAGCAGTTCTTC. Translating gives CASSLQVAGGLEQFF. V usage is TRBV7-2 and J usage is TRBJ2-1; TRBD2 aligns across 11 bases. J gave up 9 bases and V 2 bases, and 6 bases lay outside the gene matches. The CDR3 has 15 amino acids. Germline CDR1 and CDR2: SGHTA and FQGNSA.

This clonotype was seen only a few times. This sequence joins TRBV10-3 and TRBJ2-7; weak D call: TRBD1 (5 bases). Trimming cost V 4 bases and J 0 bases, with 16 bases left between them. Germline V gives CDR1 ENHRY, CDR2 SYGVKD. The CDR3 covers 16 residues. CDR3 protein: CAISGEQERASYEQYF. The CDR3 region has the DNA TGTGCCATCAGTGGAGAACAGGAACGCGCCTCCTACGAGCAGTACTTC.

This clonotype appeared a few times. This sequence joins TRBV12-3 or TRBV12-4 and TRBJ1-4; D remains unclear. The CDR3 consists of 14 residues. V shed 6 bases and J shed 6 bases, with 14 bases lying between them. In DNA, the CDR3 is TGTGCCAGCAGGAGGACCGGATGGGATGAAAAACTGTTTTTT. This gives the protein CASRRTGWDEKLFF.

The chain links TRBV4-2 to TRBJ1-2, with D unclear. CDR1 and CDR2 from the germline V gene are LGHNA and YNFKEQ. The V and J ends lost 0 bases and 3 bases respectively, with 8 bases between them. The CDR3 runs 14 residues. The DNA of the CDR3 is TGTGCCAGCAGCCAAGAGCGAAGGGACTATGGCTACACCTTC. Translated: CASSQERRDYGYTF.

The rearrangement joins TRBV5-1 to TRBJ2-1, with D possibly being TRBD2 (7 bases). V was cut by 0 bases and J by 0 bases, with 10 bases left in between. This CDR3 contains 16 residues. Per germline, CDR1 SGHRS and CDR2 YFSETQ. CDR3 sequence (DNA): TGCGCCAGCAGCTTGGGCGGGGGCCTCTCCTACAATGAGCAGTTCTTC. This gives the protein CASSLGGGLSYNEQFF.

This chain joins TRBV10-3 and TRBJ2-5, with a possible D match to TRBD1 (5 bases). Germline assignment: CDR1 ENHRY and CDR2 SYGVKD. The CDR3 loop spans 14 amino acids. V dropped 3 bases and J dropped 5 bases, with 13 bases sitting between them. The CDR3 sequence is CAISEGASKETQYF. The DNA of the CDR3 is TGTGCCATCAGTGAAGGGGCCTCCAAGGAGACCCAGTACTTC.

This rearrangement joins TRBV7-8 to TRBJ1-2, with TRBD1 matching 8 bases. With V trimmed by 5 bases and J by 4 bases, 15 bases remained unmatched. Germline V gene data show CDR1 as SGHVS and CDR2 as FQNEAQ. The CDR3 sequence is 17 residues long. The CDR3 DNA is TGTGCCAGCAGCGCCGGGACAGGACGGGCGCTTTCCTATGGCTACACCTTC. This sequence encodes CASSAGTGRALSYGYTF.